This TCR beta chain stems from a study of CD8+CD57+ T cells in acquired aplastic anemia. Genomic DNA acted as the template from which TCR beta VDJ combination and CDR3 sequence profiling were carried out. TCRdb recomputed calls from the reads with MiXCR, one row per CDR3 protein. The table has 150,000 to 200,000 distinct CDR3 sequences, around half seen once; the top ten hold approximately 3%. Trimming at V came to 5 bases and at J to 5 bases, leaving 6 bases not matched to a gene. This CDR3 region has 15 residues. Germline V gives CDR1 LNHDA, CDR2 SQIVND (reference sequence). This chain uses TRBV19 with TRBJ1-4, with TRBD1 matching 9 bases. Sequencing was carried out using sorted CD4+, CD8+, or CD8+CD57+ T cells (not recorded which) from PBMCs. The sequence was obtained from a human donor in good health. The CDR3, as DNA: TGTGCCAGTAGTTACCGTGACAGGGGGAATGAAAAACTGTTTTTT. It is translated as CASSYRDRGNEKLFF. Variable domain in full (rest from reference TRBV19 and TRBJ1-4): DGGITQSPKYLFRKEGQNVTLSCEQNLNHDAMYWYRQDPGQGLRLIYYSQIVNDFQKGDIAEGYSVSREKKESFPLTVTSAQKNPTAFYLCASSYRDRGNEKLFFGSGTQLSVL.